This T cell receptor (beta chain) was documented in a study of T cell responses to AZD1222 COVID-19 vaccine. The table came from immunoSEQ multiplex PCR; TCRdb's copy has only in-frame clones and leaves some out. The data contain 150,000 or so clones, 80% to 95% of them singletons. The CDR3 consists of 13 residues. Trimming took off 2 bases at V and 7 bases at J, with 6 bases between the two ends. CDR1 and CDR2 (germline): MNHNY, SVGAGI (reference sequence). The TCR comes from an adult in good health. Sample: peripheral blood, taken on day 0 of AZD1222 vaccination. The chain links TRBV6-6 to TRBJ1-6; D uncertain. CDR3 protein: CASSYEGNSPLHF. The CDR3 DNA reads TGTGCCAGCAGTTACGAAGGAAATTCACCCCTCCACTTT.